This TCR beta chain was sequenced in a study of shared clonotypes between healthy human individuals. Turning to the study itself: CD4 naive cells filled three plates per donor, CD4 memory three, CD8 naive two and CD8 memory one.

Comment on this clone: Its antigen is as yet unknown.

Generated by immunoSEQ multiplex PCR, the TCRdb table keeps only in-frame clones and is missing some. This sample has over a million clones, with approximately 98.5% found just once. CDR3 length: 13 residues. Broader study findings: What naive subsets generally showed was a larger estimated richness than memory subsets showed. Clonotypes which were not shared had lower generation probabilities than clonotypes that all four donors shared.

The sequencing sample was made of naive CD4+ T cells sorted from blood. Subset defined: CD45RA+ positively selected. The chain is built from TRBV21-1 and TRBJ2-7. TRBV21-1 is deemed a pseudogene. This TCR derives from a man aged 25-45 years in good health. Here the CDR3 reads CASSHGGPYEQYF. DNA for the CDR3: TGTGCCAGCAGCCATGGGGGGCCCTACGAGCAGTACTTC.